A selection of T cell receptor beta chains follows, all from one sample in a study of blood T cell repertoires in COVID-19. The assay was immunoSEQ multiplex PCR, and TCRdb's table has in-frame clones only and misses some. The sample holds some 150,000 clones, roughly four fifths seen once. Sequenced sample: peripheral blood. The receptor source for this set is an older woman with acute or convalescent COVID-19. The CDR3 runs from the conserved cysteine through the conserved F or W. Each record gives: J gene, clone size, V gene, D gene, CDR3 DNA, CDR3 protein. A D gene is named only where the DNA matches it firmly. Clone size, where shown, is once, few, many, or a class for clones that have expanded.

TRBJ1-5	-	TRBV18	TRBD1	TGTGCCAGCTCACCACCGCGGACAGGGGGCCGTCAGCCCCAGCATTTT	CASSPPRTGGRQPQHF
TRBJ1-2	-	TRBV11-2	-	TGTGCCAGCAGCATAGGGGGAAGCGGTCGTGGCTACACCTTC	CASSIGGSGRGYTF
TRBJ1-2	once	TRBV27	TRBD1	TGTGCCAGCCGGGGGACAGGCTCAGAGGGTGGCTACACCTTC	CASRGTGSEGGYTF
TRBJ2-1	-	TRBV7-8	TRBD2	TGTGCCAGCCACCCCGGCGGCGGGAGGGCCAATGAGCAGTTCTTC	CASHPGGGRANEQFF
TRBJ2-7	-	TRBV5-4	TRBD2	TGTGCCAGCAGCCCCTACATCGGCGGGAGGACCTACGAGCAGTACTTC	CASSPYIGGRTYEQYF
TRBJ1-2	-	TRBV5-1	-	TGCGCCAGCAGCTCTACAGGGAGAAACTATGGCTACACCTTC	CASSSTGRNYGYTF
TRBJ2-1	-	TRBV11-2	-	TGTGCCAGCAGCTTAGCGGTCCAGGGGAATGAGCAGTTCTTC	CASSLAVQGNEQFF
TRBJ1-3	-	TRBV6-1	-	TGTGCCAGCAGTGAAAGCCTTGGCTCTGGAAACACCATATATTTT	CASSESLGSGNTIYF
TRBJ2-5	-	TRBV5-1	TRBD2	TGCGCCAGCAGCGAGGGACTAGCGGGGGAGACCCAGTACTTC	CASSEGLAGETQYF
TRBJ2-1	-	TRBV5-1	TRBD2	TGCGCCAGTACCGGGTGGAGAACTAGCGGTGAGGATGAGCAGTTCTTC	CASTGWRTSGEDEQFF
TRBJ1-1	-	TRBV12-3/TRBV12-4	-	TGTGCCAGCACTCCTCTACGGGGTGAAGCTTTCTTT	CASTPLRGEAFF
TRBJ1-1	-	TRBV11-2	-	TGTGCCAGCAGCCATTTTCGGAGGAACACTGAAGCTTTCTTT	CASSHFRRNTEAFF
TRBJ2-5	-	TRBV2	-	TGTGCCAGCAGTGAAGCAGGGGTAGGGGAGACCCAGTACTTC	CASSEAGVGETQYF
TRBJ1-4	-	TRBV7-9	-	TGTGCCAGCAGCTTAGTGGGGCTAGGGGAAAAACTGTTTTTT	CASSLVGLGEKLFF
TRBJ2-3	-	TRBV11-3	-	TGTGCCAGCAGCTTAATGAAGGGGGATACGCAGTATTTT	CASSLMKGDTQYF
TRBJ1-3	-	TRBV12-2	-	TGTGCAAGTCGCCTAGGGGGTGGGGACAGGAGCTCTGGAAACACCATATATTTT	CASRLGGGDRSSGNTIYF
TRBJ2-1	once	TRBV29-1	TRBD2	TGCAGCGTTGAACGGCGACTAGCGAGGAATGAGCAGTTCTTC	CSVERRLARNEQFF
TRBJ1-1	-	TRBV28	TRBD1	TGTGCCAGCAGTGGGGACAGGGGCCAGAACACTGAAGCTTTCTTT	CASSGDRGQNTEAFF
TRBJ1-3	-	TRBV28	-	TGTGCCAGCAGTTACACCGACTCTGGAAACACCATATATTTT	CASSYTDSGNTIYF
TRBJ2-2	once	TRBV7-7	TRBD2	TGTGCCAGCAGCCCAGTAGCGGGGGCGGGCACCGGGGAGCTGTTTTTT	CASSPVAGAGTGELFF
TRBJ2-7	few	TRBV6-1	-	TGTGCCAGCAGTGAAGGAGGGGCCGGCGCAGGGGAATACGAGCAGTACTTC	CASSEGGAGAGEYEQYF
TRBJ2-1	-	TRBV6-2/TRBV6-3	TRBD2	TGTGCCAGCAGTCCCCCTAGCGGGAGAGCATGGAATGAGCAGTTCTTC	CASSPPSGRAWNEQFF
TRBJ1-6	-	TRBV7-9	-	TGTGCCAGCAGCTTTTCAGTCTCCTATAATTCACCCCTCCACTTT	CASSFSVSYNSPLHF
TRBJ2-1	-	TRBV27	TRBD2	TGTGCCAGCAGCCCCCGAGGGGCGGGAGATAATGAGCAGTTCTTC	CASSPRGAGDNEQFF
TRBJ2-1	-	TRBV19	TRBD2	TGTGCCAGTAGTTGGCTAGCGGGAAGGCGGAATGAGCAGTTCTTC	CASSWLAGRRNEQFF
TRBJ1-2	-	TRBV5-6	-	TGTGCCAGCAGCTTTCGGACTGCTGCTAACTATGGCTACACCTTC	CASSFRTAANYGYTF
TRBJ2-7	-	TRBV28	-	TGTGCCAGCAGCCCGGTGGGGGCGAGCTCCTACGAGCAGTACTTC	CASSPVGASSYEQYF
TRBJ2-7	-	TRBV5-1	TRBD2	TGCGCCAGCAGCCTTTCCCCTAGCGGGAGTTACTACGAGCAGTACTTC	CASSLSPSGSYYEQYF
TRBJ2-1	-	TRBV19	TRBD1	TGTGCCAGTACCCAAGACAGGGGGTTCTACAATGAGCAGTTCTTC	CASTQDRGFYNEQFF